This T cell receptor (beta chain) was recovered during a study of blood T cell repertoires in COVID-19. Turning to the study itself: The United States, Italy and Spain were the sources of the acute and convalescent COVID-19 samples. PBMCs, B-cell-depleted T cells, or T cells were the source of the cDNA or gDNA that made up the material.

As handled by the study authors: Researchers report that nucleated cell counts were estimated from reference gene primer amplification. This table comes from immunoSEQ multiplex PCR, and its TCRdb copy is limited to in-frame clones, with some not included. Clone size and V and J calls were adopted from that table, with D and trimming inferred from the DNA. The sample consists of fewer than 60,000 clones, around 90% of them appearing once. This receptor was obtained from a human donor with acute or convalescent COVID-19. The donor label of this sample is uncertain. The sample comprised peripheral blood.

The CDR3 sequence is CASSQEVMTGVREKLFF. The CDR3 DNA follows: TGTGCCAGCAGCCAAGAGGTTATGACAGGGGTGCGTGAAAAACTGTTTTTT. This chain connects TRBV14 to TRBJ1-4, with 8 bases matching TRBD1. CDR3 length: 17 amino acids. V lost 0 bases to trimming and J lost 7 bases; unmatched junction nucleotides: 10. Germline lookup yields CDR1 SGHDN and CDR2 FVKESK.